The 6 T cell receptor beta chains below all came from one sample that was sequenced in a study of CD4 T cells in relation to SARS-CoV-2 and coronaviruses. For these receptors, no antigen is known. This table comes from immunoSEQ multiplex PCR, and its TCRdb copy is limited to in-frame clones, with some not included. The sample has 25,000 to 30,000 clones; approximately 80% are singletons. CD4+ T cells from unexposed donors were obtained before the COVID-19 pandemic (2011-2018). CD4+ T cells were isolated from the cells after roughly 11 days of culture. Material: CD4+ T cells from PBMCs, cultured in vitro. Source of these receptors: a human donor in good health.

V gene TRBV5-1 combines with J gene TRBJ1-2, with a tentative D call TRBD1 (6 bases). V lost 3 bases and J 4 bases, leaving 10 bases between the germline ends. This CDR3 has 13 amino acids. CDR1 is SGHRS and CDR2 is YFSETQ in the germline V gene. The DNA of the CDR3 is TGCGCCAGCAGCTCGGGACATGCCTATGGCTACACCTTC. Its translation: CASSSGHAYGYTF.

V gene TRBV2 combines with J gene TRBJ1-5; 7 nucleotides align to TRBD1. V trimming: 5 bases; J trimming: 6 bases; junction bases outside the gene matches: 10. Germline assignment: CDR1 SNHLY and CDR2 FYNNEI. There are 15 residues in the CDR3. CDR3 in amino acids: CASSLLRDRSQPQHF. The CDR3 DNA sequence: TGTGCCAGCAGTCTCCTTAGGGACAGAAGTCAGCCCCAGCATTTT.

The gene calls are TRBV6-5 and TRBJ2-7, with TRBD1 matching over 7 bases. Trimming removed 4 bases from V and 1 base from J; junction bases left unmatched: 10. Germline V lookup: CDR1 MNHEY, CDR2 SVGAGI. This CDR3 spans 16 amino acids. CDR3 protein: CASSFSWTGLSYEQYF. The CDR3 bases are TGTGCCAGCAGTTTTTCTTGGACAGGCTTGTCCTACGAGCAGTACTTC.

The rearrangement joins TRBV19 to TRBJ2-1; D possibly corresponds to TRBD2 (5 bases). The CDR3 is 14 residues long. Germline values: CDR1 LNHDA, CDR2 SQIVND (reference sequence). The V end was cut by 7 bases, the J end by 4 bases, with 14 bases between. The CDR3 sequence is CASNTGSSYNEQFF. Here the CDR3 DNA reads TGTGCCAGTAATACGGGAAGTTCTTACAATGAGCAGTTCTTC.

The chain joins TRBV6-2 or TRBV6-3 to TRBJ2-3; 10 positions agree with TRBD2. Germline values: CDR1 MNHEY, CDR2 SVGEGT. Germline trimming cut 2 bases from V and 7 bases from J; bases unmatched to any gene: 9. The CDR3 has 16 residues. CDR3 in amino acids: CASSYPSGGSRNTQYF. In nucleotides, the CDR3 is TGTGCCAGCAGTTACCCTAGCGGGGGTTCTCGAAATACGCAGTATTTT.

V is TRBV18 and J is TRBJ2-1, with 9 nucleotides matching TRBD2. This CDR3 spans 15 amino acids. V lost 5 bases to trimming and J lost 9 bases; unmatched junction nucleotides: 11. Germline V gene sequence: CDR1 KGHSH, CDR2 LQKENI. CDR3 bases: TGTGCCAGCTCATCCGATAGCGGGGGCAGGGTTGAGCAGTTCTTC. As protein: CASSSDSGGRVEQFF.